This passage covers 20 T cell receptor beta chains from one sample sequenced in a study of PD-1 blockade in mismatch repair-deficient tumors. TCRdb keeps only in-frame clones here, not all; method: immunoSEQ multiplex PCR. The sample shows fewer than 20,000 clones, about 86% of them seen only once. The material sequenced was PBMCs, taken 4 weeks after starting pembrolizumab. These receptors all stem from an adult with mismatch repair-deficient cancer.

The chain joins TRBV28 to TRBJ1-2; 7 bases map to TRBD1. This CDR3 has 13 amino acids. With V trimmed by 4 bases and J by 6 bases, 5 bases remained unmatched. Looked up from germline, CDR1 is MDHEN and CDR2 is SYDVKM. DNA for the CDR3: TGTGCCAGCAGTTCAAGACAGGGTGATGGCTACACCTTC. It specifies CASSSRQGDGYTF.

This chain joins TRBV6-5 and TRBJ2-7, with D maybe TRBD2 (7 bases). V lost 8 bases and J lost 2, with 13 bases in between. The length of the CDR3 is 13 residues. CDR1 is MNHEY and CDR2 is SVGAGI in the germline V gene. The CDR3 protein is CASGEGQTYEQYF. The CDR3 nucleotides are TGTGCCAGCGGGGAGGGACAAACCTACGAGCAGTACTTC.

This clone was picked up a small number of times. The chain has TRBV11-2 and TRBJ2-7, with TRBD1 matching 7 bases. The CDR3 loop spans 15 amino acids. V shed 1 base and J 3 bases; nucleotides not matched to a gene: 6. The V gene's germline CDR1 is SGHAT and CDR2 FQNNGV. CDR3 coding DNA: TGTGCCAGCAGCTTAGTGACAGGGAGCGACTACGAGCAGTACTTC. This encodes CASSLVTGSDYEQYF.

The rearrangement links TRBV2 to TRBJ1-5; weak D call: TRBD1 (5 bases). CDR1 and CDR2 (germline): SNHLY, FYNNEI. With 8 bases removed from V and 0 bases from J, the gap between germline ends came to 11 bases. CDR3 length: 14 residues. CDR3: CASDRSHSNQPQHF. In nucleotides, the CDR3 is TGTGCCAGCGACAGAAGCCATAGCAATCAGCCCCAGCATTTT.

The chain has TRBV28 and TRBJ2-5, with D tentatively TRBD2 (5 bases). The CDR3 consists of 14 residues. Germline values: CDR1 MDHEN, CDR2 SYDVKM. Trimming took 8 bases from V and 8 from J, leaving 21 bases between them. CDR3 loop: CASAAGGEKRTQYF. CDR3 in DNA: TGTGCCAGCGCTGCGGGTGGGGAGAAGAGAACCCAGTACTTC.

The chain employs TRBV5-1 and TRBJ1-4; TRBD1 agrees at 8 bases. CDR3 length: 14 amino acids. The germline CDR1 and CDR2 sequences are SGHRS and YFSETQ. Unmatched junction bases numbered 1, after V lost 1 base and J lost 5 bases. CDR3 bases: TGCGCCAGCAGCTTGTGGACAGGGAATGAAAAACTGTTTTTT. This gives the protein CASSLWTGNEKLFF.

DNA for the CDR3: TGTGCCAGCAGTGCCGGACTAGCGGGAGCCTACGAGCAGTACTTC. Translation: CASSAGLAGAYEQYF. The V call is TRBV6-1, the J call TRBJ2-7; TRBD2 matches 13 bases. V lost 4 bases, J lost 2 bases, and 2 bases stayed unmatched. This CDR3 contains 15 residues. Germline CDR1 and CDR2: MNHNS and SASEGT.

The rearrangement uses TRBV28 and TRBJ2-3, with D possibly matching TRBD1 (6 bases). Trimming stripped 2 bases from V and 6 bases from J, with 6 bases between. CDR1 MDHEN and CDR2 SYDVKM come from the germline V gene. The CDR3 length is 12 residues. CDR3 loop: CASSLRGDTQYF. CDR3 DNA: TGTGCCAGCAGTTTAAGGGGGGATACGCAGTATTTT. Variable domain in full (rest from reference TRBV28 and TRBJ2-3): DVKVTQSSRYLVKRTGEKVFLECVQDMDHENMFWYRQDPGLGLRLIYFSYDVKMKEKGDIPEGYSVSREKKERFSLILESASTNQTSMYLCASSLRGDTQYFGPGTRLTVL.

The rearrangement uses TRBV6-6 and TRBJ1-5, with TRBD1 matching over 8 bases. The CDR3 runs to 14 residues. The junction had 7 bases not matched to a gene; V was cut back by 7 bases and J by 5 bases. Germline V gives CDR1 MNHNY, CDR2 SVGAGI (reference sequence). The CDR3 reads CASNGQGRDQPQHF. The CDR3 nucleotides read TGTGCCAGCAATGGACAGGGCCGGGATCAGCCCCAGCATTTT.

This clone was recorded only once. The chain carries TRBV11-2 and TRBJ2-6; 7 bases match TRBD1. Germline V lookup: CDR1 SGHAT, CDR2 FQNNGV. V trimming: 4 bases; J trimming: 0 bases; junction bases outside the gene matches: 12. The CDR3 is 19 residues long. This chain's CDR3 is CASSSKTWDSYSGANVLTF. DNA of the CDR3: TGTGCCAGCAGCTCAAAAACCTGGGACAGCTACTCTGGGGCCAACGTCCTGACTTTC. The variable domain in full, with the rest retrieved from reference TRBV11-2 and TRBJ2-6, is EAGVAQSPRYKIIEKRQSVAFWCNPISGHATLYWYQQILGQGPKLLIQFQNNGVVDDSQLPKDRFSAERLKGVDSTLKIQPAKLEDSAVYLCASSSKTWDSYSGANVLTFGAGSRLTVL.

The CDR3 here is CASSLDSLLYEQYF. In DNA form, the CDR3 reads TGTGCCAGCAGTTTAGACAGCCTCCTATACGAGCAGTACTTC. V usage is TRBV28 and J usage is TRBJ2-7, with D perhaps matching TRBD1 (5 bases). CDR3 length: 14 residues. CDR1 and CDR2 (germline): MDHEN, SYDVKM. V lost 2 bases and J 4 bases, leaving 12 bases between the germline ends.

The gene calls are TRBV7-3 and TRBJ2-5; 11 bases agree with TRBD1. This CDR3 comprises 17 residues. Per germline, CDR1 SGHTA and CDR2 FQGTGA. Trimming cost V 1 base and J 3 bases; bases outside gene matches: 7. CDR3 in amino acids: CASSLRGQGGWEETQYF. The CDR3 coding sequence is TGTGCCAGCAGCTTAAGGGGACAGGGGGGCTGGGAAGAGACCCAGTACTTC.

The table lists this clone with a few counts. This chain connects TRBV7-9 to TRBJ1-2; unclear D gene. This CDR3 is built from 13 residues. Deletions cut 4 bases from V and 8 bases from J, with 14 bases between. Germline assignment: CDR1 SEHNR and CDR2 FQNEAQ (reference sequence). CDR3 loop: CASSSLLDKGYTF. The DNA of the CDR3 is TGTGCCAGCAGCTCCCTCCTTGACAAAGGCTACACCTTC.

The chain carries TRBV28 and TRBJ1-1; D gene ambiguous. Trimming left V 2 bases short and J 1 base short, with 5 bases between. This CDR3 spans 13 amino acids. Germline values: CDR1 MDHEN, CDR2 SYDVKM. The CDR3 nucleotides read TGTGCCAGCAGTTTACGACAGAACACTGAAGCTTTCTTT. It yields the protein CASSLRQNTEAFF. Combining the CDR3 with reference TRBV28 and TRBJ1-1 gives the whole variable domain DVKVTQSSRYLVKRTGEKVFLECVQDMDHENMFWYRQDPGLGLRLIYFSYDVKMKEKGDIPEGYSVSREKKERFSLILESASTNQTSMYLCASSLRQNTEAFFGQGTRLTVV.

This chain links TRBV11-2 with TRBJ1-5; 7 bases align to TRBD1. Per germline, CDR1 SGHAT and CDR2 FQNNGV. CDR3 size: 15 residues. J lost 0 bases, V lost 5 bases, and 4 bases had no gene match. The chain's CDR3 is CASSGGTVSNQPQHF. Written as DNA, the CDR3 is TGTGCCAGCAGCGGTGGGACAGTTAGCAATCAGCCCCAGCATTTT.

The rearrangement uses TRBV7-6 and TRBJ1-3, with 9 bases matching TRBD1. This CDR3 spans 16 amino acids. Germline V lookup: CDR1 SGHVS, CDR2 FNYEAQ. Trimming at V came to 2 bases and at J to 2 bases, leaving 4 bases not matched to a gene. The CDR3 DNA follows: TGTGCCAGCAGCTTAACCGGGACAGGGCCTGGAAACACCATATATTTT. Residues: CASSLTGTGPGNTIYF.

J is TRBJ2-2 and V is TRBV5-1, with 9 bases identical to TRBD2. This CDR3 comprises 15 residues. Per the germline V gene, CDR1 is SGHRS and CDR2 is YFSETQ. Trimming cost V 1 base and J 7 bases; bases outside gene matches: 5. The CDR3, as DNA: TGCGCCAGCAGCTTGTTAGCGGGAGAAGTCGGGGAGCTGTTTTTT. Amino acids: CASSLLAGEVGELFF.

The chain combines TRBV14 with TRBJ1-2; D call uncertain. V lost 1 base to trimming and J lost 4 bases, with 7 bases between them. The germline V gene encodes CDR1 SGHDN and CDR2 FVKESK. The CDR3 has 13 amino acids. DNA for the CDR3: TGTGCCAGCAGCCAAGGGCAGTCCTATGGCTACACCTTC. Protein product: CASSQGQSYGYTF.

This chain joins TRBV6-6 and TRBJ2-1, with D possibly matching TRBD2 (6 bases). This CDR3 region has 12 residues. The V and J ends lost 2 bases and 7 bases respectively, with 6 bases between them. CDR1 is MNHNY, CDR2 SVGAGI, per germline (reference sequence). CDR3 region: CASSYGGNEQFF. The CDR3 nucleotides read TGTGCCAGCAGTTACGGGGGGAATGAGCAGTTCTTC.

The rearrangement uses TRBV7-8 and TRBJ1-3; perhaps TRBD1 as D (5 bases). V was cut by 5 bases and J by 3 bases, with 20 bases left in between. Germline lookup yields CDR1 SGHVS and CDR2 FQNEAQ. The CDR3 is 17 amino acids. The CDR3 spells CASSISLGRGDGNTIYF. CDR3 coding DNA: TGTGCCAGCAGCATAAGCCTCGGGAGGGGAGATGGAAACACCATATATTTT.